This T cell receptor beta chain derives from a study of control samples from healthy donors and cancer patients. V gave up 6 bases and J gave up 4 bases; unmatched junction bases: 15. The CDR3 is 17 residues long. Germline V gene data show CDR1 as LGHNT and CDR2 as FRNRAP. TCRdb keeps only in-frame clones here, not all; method: immunoSEQ multiplex PCR. This table holds some 66,000 clones, 85% found once. The sample was blood. The rearrangement links TRBV12-5 to TRBJ2-7; 10 nucleotides align to TRBD1. This clonotype originated in a man aged 40-49 years in good health. CDR3 residues: CASGVGRTGGRTYEQYF. In DNA, the CDR3 is TGTGCTAGTGGCGTGGGAAGGACAGGGGGTCGGACGTACGAGCAGTACTTC.